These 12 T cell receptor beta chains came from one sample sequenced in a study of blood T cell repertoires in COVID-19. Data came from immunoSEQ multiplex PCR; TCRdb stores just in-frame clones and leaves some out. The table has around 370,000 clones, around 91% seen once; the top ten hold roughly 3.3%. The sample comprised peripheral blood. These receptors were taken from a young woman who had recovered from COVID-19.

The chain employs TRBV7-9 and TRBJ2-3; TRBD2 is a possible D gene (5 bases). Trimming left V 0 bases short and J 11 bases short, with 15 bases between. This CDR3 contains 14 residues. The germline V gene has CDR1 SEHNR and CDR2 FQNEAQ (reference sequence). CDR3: CASSLARAPTQQYF. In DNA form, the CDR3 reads TGTGCCAGCAGCTTAGCGCGGGCTCCAACACAGCAGTATTTT.

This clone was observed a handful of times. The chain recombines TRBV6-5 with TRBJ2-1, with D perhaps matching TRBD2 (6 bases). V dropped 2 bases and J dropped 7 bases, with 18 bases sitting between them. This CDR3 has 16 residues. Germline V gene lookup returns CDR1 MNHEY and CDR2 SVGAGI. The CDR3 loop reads CASSYPNWRDGNEQFF. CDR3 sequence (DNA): TGTGCCAGCAGTTACCCTAACTGGCGGGATGGAAATGAGCAGTTCTTC.

CDR3 region: CAWSLRTEAFF. DNA of the CDR3: TGTGCCTGGAGTCTCCGGACAGAAGCTTTCTTT. The rearrangement uses TRBV30 and TRBJ1-1, with D perhaps TRBD1 (5 bases). The V gene lost 2 bases and the J gene lost 8 bases, with 9 bases spanning the gap. Germline lookup yields CDR1 GTSNPN and CDR2 SVGIG (reference sequence). This CDR3 contains 11 residues.

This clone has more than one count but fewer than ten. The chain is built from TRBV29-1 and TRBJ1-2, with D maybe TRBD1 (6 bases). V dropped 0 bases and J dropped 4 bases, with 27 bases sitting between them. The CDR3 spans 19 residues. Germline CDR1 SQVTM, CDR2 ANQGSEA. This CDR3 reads CSVEDLGGAGRLQRYGYTF. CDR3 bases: TGCAGCGTTGAAGATCTTGGGGGGGCAGGGAGGCTTCAGCGCTATGGCTACACCTTC.

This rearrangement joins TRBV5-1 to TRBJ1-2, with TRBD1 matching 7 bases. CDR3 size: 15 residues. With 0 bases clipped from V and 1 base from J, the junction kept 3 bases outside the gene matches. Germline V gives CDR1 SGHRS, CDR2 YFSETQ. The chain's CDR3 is CASSLEAGGNYGYTF. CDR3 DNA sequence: TGCGCCAGCAGCTTGGAGGCAGGGGGTAACTATGGCTACACCTTC. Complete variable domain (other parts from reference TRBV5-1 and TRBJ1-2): KAGVTQTPRYLIKTRGQQVTLSCSPISGHRSVSWYQQTPGQGLQFLFEYFSETQRNKGNFPGRFSGRQFSNSRSEMNVSTLELGDSALYLCASSLEAGGNYGYTFGSGTRLTVV.

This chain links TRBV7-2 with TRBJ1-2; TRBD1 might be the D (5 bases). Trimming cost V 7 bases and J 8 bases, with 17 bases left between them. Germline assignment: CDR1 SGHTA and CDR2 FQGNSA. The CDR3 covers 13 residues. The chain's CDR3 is CASTGRGSNGYTF. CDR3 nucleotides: TGTGCCAGCACTGGGAGGGGTAGTAACGGCTACACCTTC.

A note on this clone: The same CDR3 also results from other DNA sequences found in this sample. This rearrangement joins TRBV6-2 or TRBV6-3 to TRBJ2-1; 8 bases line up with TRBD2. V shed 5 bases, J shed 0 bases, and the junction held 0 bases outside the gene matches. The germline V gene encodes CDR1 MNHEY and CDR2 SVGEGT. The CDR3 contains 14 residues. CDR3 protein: CASSSGSSYNEQFF. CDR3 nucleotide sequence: TGTGCCAGCAGTAGCGGGAGCTCCTACAATGAGCAGTTCTTC.

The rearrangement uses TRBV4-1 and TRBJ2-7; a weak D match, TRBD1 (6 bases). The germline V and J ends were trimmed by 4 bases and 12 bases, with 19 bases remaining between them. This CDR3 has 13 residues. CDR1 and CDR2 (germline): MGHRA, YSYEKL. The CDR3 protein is CASSPTTYTGLYV. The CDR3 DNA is TGCGCCAGCAGCCCGACAACCTACACAGGGCTGTACGTC.

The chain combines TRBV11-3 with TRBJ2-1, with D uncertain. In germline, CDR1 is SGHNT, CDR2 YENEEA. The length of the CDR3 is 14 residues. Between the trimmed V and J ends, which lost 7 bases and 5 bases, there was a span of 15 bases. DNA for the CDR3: TGTGCCAGCACCATCTGGGCCGCTGACAATGAGCAGTTCTTC. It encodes CASTIWAADNEQFF.

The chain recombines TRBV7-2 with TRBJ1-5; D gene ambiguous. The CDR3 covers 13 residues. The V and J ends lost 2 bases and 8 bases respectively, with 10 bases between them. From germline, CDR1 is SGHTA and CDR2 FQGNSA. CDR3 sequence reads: CASSLRTSEPQHF. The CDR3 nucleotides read TGTGCCAGCAGCTTACGGACTAGTGAGCCCCAGCATTTT.

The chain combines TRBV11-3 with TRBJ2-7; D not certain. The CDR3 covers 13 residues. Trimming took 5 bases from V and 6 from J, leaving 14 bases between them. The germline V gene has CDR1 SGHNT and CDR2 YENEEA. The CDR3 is CASSPPSGREQYV. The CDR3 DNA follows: TGTGCCAGCAGCCCCCCCTCAGGTCGCGAGCAGTACGTC.

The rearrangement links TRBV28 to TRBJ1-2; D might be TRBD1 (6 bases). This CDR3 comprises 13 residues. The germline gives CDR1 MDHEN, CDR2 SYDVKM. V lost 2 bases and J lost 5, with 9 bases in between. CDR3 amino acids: CASSLNRAYGYTF. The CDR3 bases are TGTGCCAGCAGTTTAAACAGGGCTTATGGCTACACCTTC.